This TCR beta chain was observed in a study of T-cell memory formation after mild COVID-19. TCRdb used MiXCR to reprocess the 5' RACE reads, holding one entry per CDR3 protein. The repertoire holds around 250,000 distinct CDR3 sequences, with 16% as singletons. This clonotype was counted a few times. Material for sequencing was PBMCs or a T cell subset sorted from them (not recorded which). The TCR sequence derives from a man between 18 and 29 years old who had mild COVID-19 (a few samples of this study predate the infection). Cell type and time point are not known.

The CDR3 DNA is TGTGCCAGCTCACCAAGTTCCAGCAATCAGCCCCAGCATTTT. Amino acids: CASSPSSSNQPQHF. The V and J genes are TRBV18 and TRBJ1-5; no reliable D call. The CDR3 covers 14 residues. Trimming removed 2 bases from V and 1 base from J, with 6 bases in between. Germline V lookup: CDR1 KGHSH, CDR2 LQKENI.